A single sample is the source of the 2 T cell receptor beta chains below, sequenced in a study of OX40 agonist ivuxolimab in advanced cancers. Here immunoSEQ multiplex PCR was the method, and the copy in TCRdb shows in-frame clones only, minus some. The sample has some 100,000 clones; nearly 90% are singletons. This material consisted of CD4+ or CD8+ T cells sorted from blood, taken in a trial of the OX40 agonist ivuxolimab. These receptors came from an adult with an advanced solid tumor such as melanoma, head and neck, liver or kidney cancer.

This chain links TRBV7-2 with TRBJ1-5; D is possibly TRBD1 (6 bases). The length of the CDR3 is 16 residues. Between the trimmed V and J ends, which lost 5 bases and 6 bases, there was a span of 20 bases. Per germline, CDR1 SGHTA and CDR2 FQGNSA. The CDR3 nucleotides read TGTGCCAGCAGCCGTCCTGAGGGGGGACGGGGTCAGCCCCAGCATTTT. Translated, it gives CASSRPEGGRGQPQHF.

The chain has TRBV19 and TRBJ2-5; D tentatively reads TRBD1 or TRBD2 (5 bases each). CDR3 length equals 15 residues. The germline V gene has CDR1 LNHDA and CDR2 SQIVND (reference sequence). The V and J ends lost 6 bases and 7 bases respectively, with 21 bases between them. CDR3 in DNA: TGTGCCAGTAGCCGCCAGGGTGAGCGGACCTCGACCCAGTACTTC. Protein product: CASSRQGERTSTQYF.